This TCR beta chain was sequenced for a study of blood T cell repertoires in COVID-19. About the research overall: The samples span acute and convalescent COVID-19 from the United States, Italy and Spain.

CDR1 SGHAT and CDR2 FQNNGV come from the germline V gene. CDR3 size: 16 residues. Trimming removed 5 bases from V and 6 bases from J; junction bases left unmatched: 8. Seattle cases were enrolled at active infection and followed longitudinally. Authors' data handling: Quantification of nucleated cells was approximated via reference gene primer amplification. Only in-frame clones appear in the TCRdb table, and some are missing; sequencing was by immunoSEQ multiplex PCR. For V, J and clone size, that table is used; D and trimming come from the DNA. The sample comprises roughly 200,000 clones, approximately 86% of which are singletons, and 1.3% rests with the top ten.

What was sequenced was peripheral blood. The chain recombines TRBV11-2 with TRBJ2-1; 12 positions match TRBD2. This clonotype was sampled from a woman aged 25 to 39 with COVID-19, enrolled during active disease. DNA for the CDR3: TGTGCCAGCAGCCCCAATCTAGCGGGAGGGATCAATGAGCAGTTCTTC. Amino acids: CASSPNLAGGINEQFF.